This paragraph reports one TCR beta chain. Other DNA sequences within the sample encode an identical CDR3. Only in-frame clones appear in the TCRdb table, and some are missing; sequencing was by immunoSEQ multiplex PCR. Counted here are around 1.5 million clones, 95% to 99% occurring once; the ten biggest clones make up roughly 0.45%. The sample belongs to a study of shared clonotypes between healthy human individuals. Whole-study context: Per donor, three plates held CD4 naive cells, three held CD4 memory, two held CD8 naive and one held CD8 memory.

Everyone who donated was a Caucasian adult who lived in Nashville, Tennessee. Partitioning of CD4+ cells yielded a CD45RA+ naive subset and a CD45RA-negative memory subset. From germline, CDR1 is KGHSH and CDR2 LQKENI. V gave up 2 bases and J gave up 4 bases, with 5 bases separating them. The CDR3 covers 13 residues. This TCR was sampled from a man younger than 40 in good health. The chain links TRBV18 to TRBJ2-2; D is unresolved. Specimen: naive CD4+ T cells sorted from blood. Indicated subset: CD45RA+ positively selected. Written as DNA, the CDR3 is TGTGCCAGCTCACCAACCTTCACCGGGGAGCTGTTTTTT. Protein sequence: CASSPTFTGELFF.